The subject of this entry is one T cell receptor beta chain. Its antigen is not known. Per sample, roughly 500 nanograms of biopsy DNA were TCRB immunosequenced. Libraries were prepared by immunoSEQ multiplex PCR; TCRdb keeps only in-frame clonotypes and omits some of them. The table includes roughly 15,000 clones, roughly two thirds detected once. This specimen comes from a study of T cell repertoires in ileal Crohn's disease. Study overall: About 40% were active smokers at surgery; median disease duration was approximately 8.5 years.

The CDR3 runs 15 residues. Germline CDR1 MNHEY, CDR2 SVGAGI. Trimming shortened V by 4 bases and J by 7 bases, and 14 bases separated the two germline ends. Study-wide points: All patients with clonality above 26.8% had endoscopic recurrence. Active smokers at surgery had more clonal expansions than non-smokers.

The specimen was ileal tissue. The TCR comes from an adult with Crohn's disease. The chain links TRBV6-5 to TRBJ1-6, with D possibly matching TRBD1 (6 bases). The DNA of the CDR3 is TGTGCCAGCAGTTCTCAGGGGACACCAAATTCACCCCTCCACTTT. Translated: CASSSQGTPNSPLHF.